The 21 T cell receptor beta chains presented below share a single source sample, sequenced in a study of cytomegalovirus exposure and HLA in healthy donors (dated by TCRdb to 2017 to 2019). Library preparation was by the immunoSEQ multiplex PCR assay. For the multiplex PCR, a mixture combining 60 forward primers for TCR Vbeta segments and 13 reverse primers for TCR Jbeta segments was used. TCRdb provides this immuneACCESS table in a form limited to in-frame rearrangements. Some clones are lacking; in checked studies, under half of them reflect an unresolved V gene, and why the rest are absent is not known. The sample table lists about 160,000 clones, nearly 80% of them with a count of one. Roughly 10% of the sample comes from the top ten. What was sequenced was PBMCs. The receptor set was obtained from a man between 18 and 35 years old in good health and CMV-seropositive.

The V gene is TRBV27, the J gene TRBJ1-5; D is perhaps TRBD1 (5 bases). There are 15 residues in the CDR3. Germline V gene sequence: CDR1 MNHEY, CDR2 SMNVEV (reference sequence). Trimming cost V 4 bases and J 0 bases, with 10 bases left between them. CDR3 loop: CASSSQGFSNQPQHF. The CDR3 nucleotides are TGTGCCAGCAGTTCCCAGGGCTTTAGCAATCAGCCCCAGCATTTT.

This sequence joins TRBV30 and TRBJ1-6, with TRBD1 identical over 7 bases. Germline CDR1 GTSNPN, CDR2 SVGIG (reference sequence). Trimming cost V 5 bases and J 5 bases; bases outside gene matches: 3. CDR3 length: 13 amino acids. CDR3 nucleotide sequence: TGTGCCTGGGGGGACAGCCATAATTCACCCCTCCACTTT. Translating it yields CAWGDSHNSPLHF.

This clone was seen a few times. As DNA, the CDR3 is TGTGCCAGCAGCCCTTTTTGGTCGGCTGGGGCCAACGTCCTGACTTTC. Protein product: CASSPFWSAGANVLTF. This sequence joins TRBV11-2 and TRBJ2-6; no reliable D call. This CDR3 has 16 residues. Trimming left V 5 bases short and J 2 bases short, with 13 bases between. Per germline, CDR1 SGHAT and CDR2 FQNNGV.

The chain links TRBV11-3 to TRBJ2-5; D is ambiguous. This CDR3 comprises 12 residues. Germline loops: CDR1 SGHNT, CDR2 YENEEA. V lost 0 bases, J lost 5 bases, and 4 bases lay in between. The CDR3 region is CASSLDHETQYF. The CDR3 bases are TGTGCCAGCAGCTTAGATCATGAGACCCAGTACTTC.

This chain connects TRBV15 to TRBJ2-7; 7 nucleotides match TRBD2. Germline-derived CDR1 and CDR2 are LNHNV and YYDKDF (reference sequence). The length of the CDR3 is 14 residues. J gave up 4 bases and V 8 bases, and 11 bases lay outside the gene matches. This CDR3 is CATGIREEPYEQYF. The CDR3 region has the DNA TGTGCCACCGGGATTCGGGAGGAGCCATACGAGCAGTACTTC.

The genes are TRBV30 and TRBJ1-1; D is possibly TRBD1 (6 bases). This CDR3 region has 14 residues. The germline V gene has CDR1 GTSNPN and CDR2 SVGIG (reference sequence). V dropped 2 bases and J dropped 1 base, with 11 bases sitting between them. The CDR3 sequence is CAWSNRVGNTEAFF. The CDR3 DNA follows: TGTGCCTGGAGTAACAGGGTTGGGAACACTGAAGCTTTCTTT.

V and J are TRBV6-1 and TRBJ2-1; 11 bases are a match to TRBD2. V lost 4 bases to trimming and J lost 7 bases; unmatched junction nucleotides: 9. The CDR3 is 16 residues long. CDR1 is MNHNS and CDR2 is SASEGT in the germline V gene. As DNA, the CDR3 is TGTGCCAGCAGTGGAGACGGGACTAGCGGCAAAAATGAGCAGTTCTTC. It encodes CASSGDGTSGKNEQFF.

This chain joins TRBV5-1 and TRBJ1-5; D unclear. Germline V gene data show CDR1 as SGHRS and CDR2 as YFSETQ. Trimming removed 3 bases at V and 0 bases at J, with 7 bases between. CDR3 length: 14 residues. This chain's CDR3 is CASSSRYSNQPQHF. CDR3 coding DNA: TGCGCCAGCAGCTCTAGATATAGCAATCAGCCCCAGCATTTT.

In the case of this clone: No conserved phenylalanine or tryptophan is present at the end of the CDR3, so a read error is the likely explanation. Because the CDR3's place on the DNA is in doubt, the DNA is left out and the CDR3 is given as listed by TCRdb. This rearrangement joins TRBV21-1 to TRBJ1-2; TRBD1, the table's D call, lacks a check against the DNA. TRBV21-1 is shown as a pseudogene. The CDR3 length equals 16 residues, ends included. The CDR3 spells CASSTRSQGSGYGYTS.

V and J are TRBV20-1 and TRBJ2-1, with a weak D call TRBD2 (6 bases). Trimming left V 5 bases short and J 7 bases short, with 6 bases between. The CDR3 loop spans 10 amino acids. Germline lookup yields CDR1 DFQATT and CDR2 SNEGSKA (reference sequence). The CDR3 here is CSAGGNEQFF. CDR3 DNA: TGCAGTGCTGGGGGGAATGAGCAGTTCTTC.

CDR3 DNA sequence: TGTGCCAGCTCAGGACAGGGTAATCAGCCCCAGCATTTT. It codes for CASSGQGNQPQHF. The rearrangement links TRBV18 to TRBJ1-5; 8 nucleotides match TRBD1. The CDR3 is 13 residues long. J was trimmed by 4 bases and V by 5 bases; bases with no gene match: 1. CDR1 is KGHSH, CDR2 LQKENI, per germline.

This rearrangement joins TRBV7-8 to TRBJ2-2; 9 nucleotides line up with TRBD1. Germline CDR1 and CDR2: SGHVS and FQNEAQ. V shed 4 bases and J 3 bases; nucleotides not matched to a gene: 3. The CDR3 contains 15 residues. The CDR3 reads CASSSGQGYTGELFF. CDR3 coding DNA: TGTGCCAGCAGCTCTGGACAGGGGTACACCGGGGAGCTGTTTTTT.

This clone was seen more than once but under ten times. The rearrangement joins TRBV27 to TRBJ2-1; D remains ambiguous. The germline V and J ends were trimmed by 5 bases and 10 bases, with 15 bases remaining between them. The CDR3 spans 13 residues. Germline CDR1 reads MNHEY; CDR2 reads SMNVEV (reference sequence). The CDR3 region is CASSPHDGAEQFF. DNA of the CDR3: TGTGCCAGCAGTCCCCACGACGGAGCCGAGCAGTTCTTC.

The chain couples TRBV5-1 to TRBJ2-7, with 8 nucleotides matching TRBD1. CDR3 length: 15 residues. Trimming removed 1 base from V and 5 bases from J; junction bases left unmatched: 8. The germline CDR1 and CDR2 sequences are SGHRS and YFSETQ. The CDR3 nucleotides read TGCGCCAGCAGCTTGAGTGGACAGGGATTCAACGAGCAGTACTTC. Translation gives CASSLSGQGFNEQYF.

The rearrangement links TRBV19 to TRBJ2-3; 9 nucleotides match TRBD1. With 6 bases clipped from V and 5 bases from J, the junction kept 15 bases outside the gene matches. CDR1 and CDR2 (germline): LNHDA, SQIVND (reference sequence). The CDR3 consists of 17 residues. Here the CDR3 DNA reads TGTGCCAGTAGGAGGACAGGGGATTGGAGAACGGTAGATACGCAGTATTTT. As protein: CASRRTGDWRTVDTQYF.

J is TRBJ2-7 and V is TRBV10-3; 8 bases line up with TRBD2. The CDR3 covers 15 residues. The V gene's germline CDR1 is ENHRY and CDR2 SYGVKD. Trimming at V came to 5 bases and at J to 6 bases, leaving 12 bases not matched to a gene. CDR3 protein: CAISLGPGGGREQYF. CDR3 nucleotide sequence: TGTGCCATCAGTCTAGGGCCCGGCGGGGGGCGCGAGCAGTACTTC.

This chain connects TRBV5-8 to TRBJ2-7; perhaps TRBD1 as D (5 bases). The V and J ends lost 6 bases and 8 bases respectively, with 15 bases between them. CDR1 is SGHTS and CDR2 is YDEGEE in the germline V gene. CDR3 length equals 12 residues. CDR3 nucleotides: TGTGCCAGCACCAAGACGACAGAGAAGCAGTACTTC. Protein sequence: CASTKTTEKQYF. The full variable domain, rest sourced from reference TRBV5-8 and TRBJ2-7, is EAGVTQSPTHLIKTRGQQATLRCSPISGHTSVYWYQQALGLGLQFLLWYDEGEERNRGNFPPRFSGRQFPNYSSELNVNALELEDSALYLCASTKTTEKQYFGPGTRLTVT.

This CDR3 is CASSMSREGWGYTF. The CDR3 DNA is TGTGCCAGTAGTATGAGCAGGGAGGGATGGGGCTACACCTTC. The genes are TRBV19 and TRBJ1-2; perhaps TRBD1 as D (5 bases). V was trimmed by 3 bases and J by 8 bases, leaving 16 bases between them. This CDR3 spans 14 amino acids. The V gene's germline CDR1 is LNHDA and CDR2 SQIVND (reference sequence).

The chain recombines TRBV5-4 with TRBJ2-7, with D maybe TRBD1 (7 bases). V was trimmed by 4 bases and J by 3 bases, leaving 17 bases between them. This CDR3 has 15 residues. CDR1 is SGHNT, CDR2 YYREEE, per germline (reference sequence). The CDR3: CASSPDPGGGYEQYF. CDR3 bases: TGTGCCAGCAGCCCAGATCCAGGGGGAGGCTACGAGCAGTACTTC.

This clone appeared a few times. This sequence joins TRBV4-3 and TRBJ1-4; D possibly corresponds to TRBD1 (5 bases). The CDR3 is made up of 15 amino acids. Germline V gives CDR1 LGHNA, CDR2 YSLEER. V was pared by 0 bases and J by 7 bases, with 12 bases between. CDR3 in amino acids: CASSQDLRQSEKLFF. CDR3 nucleotide sequence: TGCGCCAGCAGCCAAGACTTACGACAGAGTGAAAAACTGTTTTTT.

This chain uses TRBV5-4 with TRBJ2-2; D is perhaps TRBD2 (5 bases). Trimming left V 3 bases short and J 7 bases short, with 13 bases between. The CDR3 length is 14 residues. The germline V gene has CDR1 SGHNT and CDR2 YYREEE (reference sequence). Written as DNA, the CDR3 is TGTGCCAGCAGCTCCAATCATCGGGACGGGGAGCTGTTTTTT. It translates to CASSSNHRDGELFF.